Detailed here is one TCR beta chain. This entry is derived from a study of blood T cells in healthy people across ages. Sample-barcoded 5' priming and a J-beta primer mix drove a second PCR of roughly 6 to 12 cycles. A single record per CDR3 protein comes from TCRdb applying MiXCR to the 5' RACE reads. The data hold a few hundred thousand distinct CDR3 sequences, with about 27% observed a single time. Per sample, extraction of total RNA gave at least 5 micrograms in every case. The CDR3 length is 14 residues. From germline, CDR1 is SGHRS and CDR2 YFSETQ. Separately, the same data were catalogued under a study of T cells of mothers and their children. That source reports: Per child, 2.8 million or so TCR beta CDR3 reads were obtained, against over 9 million per mother. The study found thymic selection shapes TCR recombination output similarly in related and unrelated pairs. Sequencing revealed no T cell clones that were persistent and microchimeric.

The source of this sequence is a boy between 2 and 10 years old in good health. The V and J genes are TRBV5-1 and TRBJ2-5; possibly TRBD1 for D (5 bases). The end of the DNA fits TRBJ2-1 better, so the J call may be wrong. The specimen sequenced was blood. The chain's CDR3 is CASSLESGLDVQFF. The CDR3, as DNA: TGCGCCAGCAGCCTGGAATCAGGGCTAGATGTGCAGTTCTTC.